The source of this T cell receptor (beta chain) is a study of CD8+CD57+ T cells in acquired aplastic anemia. Study conclusions and caveats: Around 29 shared CD8+ CDR3s appeared highly expressed within patients' immunodominant clones.

Profiles of TCR beta VDJ and CDR3 were generated from a genomic DNA template. TCRdb reprocessed the reads via MiXCR and lists one record per CDR3 protein. Of about 120,000 distinct CDR3 sequences in the sample, under 65% were seen once. CD8+CD57+ cell expansion had been shown by flow cytometry in patients chosen for sequencing. With 6 bases removed from V and 1 base from J, the gap between germline ends came to 10 bases. Germline CDR1 reads DFQATT; CDR2 reads SNEGSKA (reference sequence). This CDR3 has 12 amino acids. Regarding this clonotype: Its target is not known.

The TCR was taken from a human donor with aplastic anemia. This chain joins TRBV20-1 and TRBJ2-7; perhaps TRBD2 as D (6 bases). The sample taken for sequencing was sorted CD4+, CD8+, or CD8+CD57+ T cells (not recorded which) from PBMCs. This CDR3 reads CSAHSGSYEQYF. The CDR3 bases are TGCAGTGCCCATAGCGGATCCTACGAGCAGTACTTC.